This is a list of T cell receptor beta chains from one sample in a study of cytomegalovirus exposure and HLA in healthy donors. Sequenced by immunoSEQ multiplex PCR; TCRdb stores in-frame clones only, minus some. The sample lists 100,000 to 150,000 clones, around 77% occurring once. The material sequenced was PBMCs. The origin of the receptors is a woman aged 55-75 years in good health and CMV-seronegative. Each CDR3 is given with its conserved first and last residue. A D gene is named only where the DNA matches it firmly. A row's size may be missing; if present it is once, few, many or a size class.

NA | 13 | once | TRBJ1-2 | TRBV28 | TGTGCCAGCAGCCCGGACACGAACTATGGCTACACCTTC | CASSPDTNYGYTF
TRBD1 | 14 | few | TRBJ2-7 | TRBV19 | TGTGCCAGTAGTTCACGGACAGGTATCTACGAGCAGTACTTC | CASSSRTGIYEQYF
NA | 12 | NA | TRBJ1-2 | TRBV28 | TGTGCCGGGGGGAGAACCAGGGATGGCTACACCTTC | CAGGRTRDGYTF
TRBD2 | 16 | few | TRBJ2-3 | TRBV18 | TGTGCCAGCTCACCAATAGCGGGAGGGCCCACAGATACGCAGTATTTT | CASSPIAGGPTDTQYF
NA | 11 | NA | TRBJ2-1 | TRBV5-1 | TGCGCCAGCAGCTTGACGGGTCGTACGTTCTTC | CASSLTGRTFF
NA | 12 | NA | TRBJ2-7 | TRBV7-9 | TGTGCCAGCAGTCCAATAGCCGGGGAGCAGTACTTC | CASSPIAGEQYF
NA | 12 | few | TRBJ2-7 | TRBV5-6 | TGTGCCAGCAGCGACGACAGTAACGAGCAGTACTTC | CASSDDSNEQYF
TRBD2 | 18 | NA | TRBJ2-3 | TRBV5-1 | TGCGCCAGCAGACGCGGACTAGCGGGGGGTCTGAGCACAGATACGCAGTATTTT | CASRRGLAGGLSTDTQYF
TRBD2 | 15 | NA | TRBJ2-7 | TRBV6-1 | TGTGCCAGCAGTGAAGCGGGAGCGGGGGGTTACGAGCAGTACTTC | CASSEAGAGGYEQYF
NA | 17 | NA | TRBJ1-5 | TRBV5-1 | TGCGCCAGCAGCTTGGATCCTTCGGGGGAAGGCTTTCAGCCCCAGCATTTT | CASSLDPSGEGFQPQHF
NA | 15 | NA | TRBJ1-2 | TRBV5-5 | TGTGCCAGCAGCCCGGCGGGTTCCCAGAACTATGGCTACACCTTC | CASSPAGSQNYGYTF
NA | 15 | NA | TRBJ2-2 | TRBV27 | TGTGCCAGCAGTTTCCCCGGGAGAAACACCGGGGAGCTGTTTTTT | CASSFPGRNTGELFF
NA | 12 | few | TRBJ2-5 | TRBV19 | TGTGCCAGTAGTGAGGCGGAGGAGACCCAGTACTTC | CASSEAEETQYF
NA | 14 | NA | TRBJ2-1 | TRBV19 | TGTGCCAGTAACTACGGGGGAGCCTACAATGAGCAGTTCTTC | CASNYGGAYNEQFF
NA | 12 | NA | TRBJ1-2 | TRBV28 | TGTGCCATACAACAGGGTCACTATGGCTACACCTTC | CAIQQGHYGYTF
TRBD2 | 14 | NA | TRBJ2-3 | TRBV7-9 | TGTGCCAGCAGCCCCCAGACCGGGGGGGATACGCAGTATTTT | CASSPQTGGDTQYF
NA | 12 | NA | TRBJ1-3 | TRBV28 | TGTGCCAGCAGGACCGACAGGTACACCATATATTTT | CASRTDRYTIYF
TRBD2 | 16 | NA | TRBJ2-5 | TRBV9 | TGTGCCAGTGGATTGACGGGACTAGCGGTAGAAGAGACCCAGTACTTC | CASGLTGLAVEETQYF
NA | 13 | NA | TRBJ1-2 | TRBV28 | TGTGCCAGCAGTTCACCAGGGATCGGGGGCTACACCTTC | CASSSPGIGGYTF